These T cell receptor beta chains were read from a single sample in a study of shared clonotypes between healthy human individuals. The assay was immunoSEQ multiplex PCR, and TCRdb's table has in-frame clones only and misses some. The profile shows 450,000 to 700,000 clones, 95% of them singletons. Material for sequencing was naive CD8+ T cells sorted from blood. The receptors originated from a woman under 40 in good health. The CDR3 runs from the conserved cysteine through the conserved F or W. The order of the fields is V gene, J gene, D gene, clone size, CDR3 protein, CDR3 DNA. The D gene is left open where the match is weak. For some rows the clone size is stated as once, few or many, or as a class when expanded; others skip it.

TRBV19	TRBJ1-5	-	-	CASSTLPTGPAPQHF	TGTGCCAGTAGTACCCTCCCGACAGGCCCGGCGCCCCAGCATTTT
TRBV28	TRBJ2-1	TRBD1	-	CASSFRQGGYNEQFF	TGTGCCAGCAGTTTTAGACAGGGGGGCTACAATGAGCAGTTCTTC
TRBV28	TRBJ1-5	-	-	CASSWDTKLLNQPQHF	TGTGCCAGCAGTTGGGACACAAAACTCCTCAATCAGCCCCAGCATTTT
TRBV19	TRBJ2-3	TRBD1	-	CASSSGTGGYTQYF	TGTGCCAGTAGTTCCGGGACAGGGGGCTATACGCAGTATTTT
TRBV29-1	TRBJ1-2	TRBD1	-	CSVETDRAVKGYTF	TGCAGCGTTGAGACGGACAGGGCGGTAAAAGGCTACACCTTC
TRBV6-1	TRBJ1-2	TRBD1	few	CASSEPDRAYGYTF	TGTGCCAGCAGTGAACCCGACAGGGCTTATGGCTACACCTTC
TRBV27	TRBJ2-1	TRBD1	-	CASSVQGASAYNEQFF	TGTGCCAGCAGCGTACAGGGGGCGAGTGCCTACAATGAGCAGTTCTTC
TRBV29-1	TRBJ2-7	-	-	CSVEGGVNSYEQYF	TGCAGCGTTGAAGGAGGCGTCAACTCCTACGAGCAGTACTTC
TRBV29-1	TRBJ1-2	-	-	CSVTWAYGYTF	TGCAGCGTGACTTGGGCTTATGGCTACACCTTC
TRBV19	TRBJ2-7	-	-	CASSIGRGMSYEQYF	TGTGCCAGTAGTATTGGCAGGGGTATGTCCTACGAGCAGTACTTC
TRBV28	TRBJ2-2	-	once	CASSYGLHPTGELFF	TGTGCCAGCAGTTACGGACTTCACCCGACCGGGGAGCTGTTTTTT
TRBV7-9	TRBJ2-2	TRBD2	-	CASSLAGVYTGELFF	TGTGCCAGCAGCCTAGCGGGAGTTTACACCGGGGAGCTGTTTTTT
TRBV14	TRBJ2-5	-	-	CASSPAFYLPGLGLETQYF	TGTGCCAGCAGCCCGGCCTTTTATCTTCCCGGGCTTGGATTAGAGACCCAGTACTTC
TRBV5-1	TRBJ2-7	-	-	CASSASDRNYEQYF	TGCGCCAGCAGCGCGTCGGACAGAAACTACGAGCAGTACTTC
TRBV14	TRBJ1-1	-	once	CASSQDVSDRNTEAFF	TGTGCCAGCAGCCAAGATGTCTCCGACAGGAACACTGAAGCTTTCTTT
TRBV19	TRBJ1-5	-	-	CASSIGLASYPNQPQHF	TGTGCCAGTAGTATAGGACTTGCAAGCTACCCCAATCAGCCCCAGCATTTT
TRBV5-7	TRBJ2-7	-	-	CASSPFRGIHVTYEQYF	TGTGCCAGCAGCCCCTTTAGGGGGATCCATGTAACCTACGAGCAGTACTTC
TRBV5-6	TRBJ2-5	-	-	CASSGESTPRTQYF	TGTGCCAGCAGTGGGGAGTCCACGCCGAGGACCCAGTACTTC
TRBV9	TRBJ2-7	TRBD1	-	CASSGPGQGFSYEQYF	TGTGCCAGCAGTGGACCGGGACAGGGGTTTTCCTACGAGCAGTACTTC
TRBV28	TRBJ2-7	-	-	CASSFPQNYEQYF	TGTGCCAGCAGTTTCCCGCAGAACTACGAGCAGTACTTC
TRBV2	TRBJ1-2	TRBD1	-	CASRETGRHGYTF	TGTGCCAGCAGGGAGACAGGGAGACATGGCTACACCTTC
TRBV5-8	TRBJ2-4	-	-	CASSLVSWLSMKNIQYF	TGTGCCAGCAGCTTGGTTTCCTGGCTCAGTATGAAAAACATTCAGTACTTC
TRBV27	TRBJ2-7	TRBD1	-	CASSRLGTGVQEQYF	TGTGCCAGCAGTCGGCTTGGGACAGGGGTTCAAGAGCAGTACTTC
TRBV18	TRBJ2-1	-	-	CASSPGQPSPFF	TGTGCCAGCTCACCAGGACAGCCCTCCCCGTTCTTC
TRBV9	TRBJ1-1	-	-	CASRGVDQTFF	TGTGCCAGCAGGGGGGTCGACCAAACTTTCTTT
TRBV27	TRBJ2-7	-	once	CASSLPPEQYF	TGTGCCAGCAGTCTCCCCCCTGAGCAGTACTTC
TRBV7-2	TRBJ2-3	TRBD2	-	CASSPSGSGTDTQYF	TGTGCCAGCAGCCCTAGCGGGAGTGGGACAGATACGCAGTATTTT
TRBV27	TRBJ2-7	TRBD2	-	CASSLQGWAGGPSSYEQYF	TGTGCCAGCAGTCTCCAGGGTTGGGCGGGAGGCCCTAGCTCCTACGAGCAGTACTTC
TRBV13	TRBJ2-3	-	-	CASSLGLKQVIGTDTQYF	TGTGCCAGCAGCTTAGGCCTAAAGCAGGTTATAGGCACAGATACGCAGTATTTT
TRBV28	TRBJ2-4	TRBD2	-	CASSLPSGGGIQYF	TGTGCCAGCAGTTTACCCAGTGGGGGGGGCATTCAGTACTTC
TRBV5-6	TRBJ1-3	TRBD1	-	CASSVTGGGTIYF	TGTGCCAGCAGCGTGACAGGGGGCGGGACCATATATTTT
TRBV9	TRBJ2-7	-	-	CASSVEGSFYEQYF	TGTGCCAGCAGCGTAGAAGGCTCATTCTACGAGCAGTACTTC
TRBV27	TRBJ2-5	TRBD1	once	CASSKTGRFGGETQYF	TGTGCCAGCAGTAAGACAGGGCGGTTTGGGGGAGAGACCCAGTACTTC
TRBV13	TRBJ2-7	-	-	CASSSTKDRAWGEQYF	TGTGCCAGCAGCTCCACTAAGGACCGCGCGTGGGGCGAGCAGTACTTC
TRBV27	TRBJ2-4	-	-	CASSLTQALAKNIQYF	TGTGCCAGCAGTCTCACACAGGCACTAGCCAAAAACATTCAGTACTTC
TRBV5-4	TRBJ1-4	TRBD1	-	CASSSTGDEKLFF	TGTGCCAGCAGCTCGACAGGGGACGAAAAACTGTTTTTT
TRBV27	TRBJ1-1	TRBD1	-	CASSFSRTGAFAFF	TGTGCCAGCAGTTTCAGCCGGACAGGGGCATTCGCTTTCTTT
TRBV19	TRBJ2-7	TRBD1	-	CASSPSGTGSFRYF	TGTGCCAGTAGTCCCTCCGGGACAGGCTCTTTTAGGTACTTC
TRBV19	TRBJ1-4	-	once	CASSIDAGLAREKLFF	TGTGCCAGTAGTATAGATGCCGGCCTCGCGCGGGAAAAACTGTTTTTT